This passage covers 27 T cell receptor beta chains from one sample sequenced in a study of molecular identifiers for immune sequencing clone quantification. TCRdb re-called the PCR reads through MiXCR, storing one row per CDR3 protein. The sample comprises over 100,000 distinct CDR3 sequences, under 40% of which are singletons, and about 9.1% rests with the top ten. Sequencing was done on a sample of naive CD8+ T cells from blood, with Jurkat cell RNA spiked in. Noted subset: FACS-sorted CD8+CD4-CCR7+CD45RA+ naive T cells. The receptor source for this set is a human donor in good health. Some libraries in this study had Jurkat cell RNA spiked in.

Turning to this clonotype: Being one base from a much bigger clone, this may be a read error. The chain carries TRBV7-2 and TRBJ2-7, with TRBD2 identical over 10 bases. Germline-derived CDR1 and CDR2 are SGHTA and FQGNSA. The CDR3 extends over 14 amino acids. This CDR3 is CASSHRTSGYEQNF. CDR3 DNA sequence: TGTGCCAGCAGCCACCGGACTAGCGGCTACGAGCAGAACTTC.

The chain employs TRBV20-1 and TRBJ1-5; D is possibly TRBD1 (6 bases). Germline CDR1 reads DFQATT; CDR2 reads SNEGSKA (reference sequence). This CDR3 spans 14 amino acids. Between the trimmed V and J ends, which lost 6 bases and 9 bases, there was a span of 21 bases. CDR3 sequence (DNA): TGCAGTGCCGTTCACCGGACAGCTGGGAGGCCCCAGCATTTT. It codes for CSAVHRTAGRPQHF.

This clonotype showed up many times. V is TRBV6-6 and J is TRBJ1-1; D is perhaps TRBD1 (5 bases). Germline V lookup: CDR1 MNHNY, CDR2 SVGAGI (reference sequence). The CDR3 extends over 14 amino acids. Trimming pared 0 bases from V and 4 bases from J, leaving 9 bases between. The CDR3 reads CASSYSLGTTEAFF. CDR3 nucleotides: TGTGCCAGCAGTTACTCGTTGGGGACCACTGAAGCTTTCTTT.

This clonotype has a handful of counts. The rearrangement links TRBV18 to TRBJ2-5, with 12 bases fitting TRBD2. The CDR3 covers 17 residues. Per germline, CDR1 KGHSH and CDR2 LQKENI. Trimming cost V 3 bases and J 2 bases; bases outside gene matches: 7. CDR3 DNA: TGTGCCAGCTCACCGACTAGCGGGAGCCTGCTACAAGAGACCCAGTACTTC. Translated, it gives CASSPTSGSLLQETQYF.

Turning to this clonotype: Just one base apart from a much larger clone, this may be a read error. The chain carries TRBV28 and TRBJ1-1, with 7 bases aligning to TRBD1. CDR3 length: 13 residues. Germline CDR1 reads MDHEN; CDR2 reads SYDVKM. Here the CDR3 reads CASSSRGDTETFF. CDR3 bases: TGTGCCAGCAGTAGCAGGGGGGATACTGAAACTTTCTTT.

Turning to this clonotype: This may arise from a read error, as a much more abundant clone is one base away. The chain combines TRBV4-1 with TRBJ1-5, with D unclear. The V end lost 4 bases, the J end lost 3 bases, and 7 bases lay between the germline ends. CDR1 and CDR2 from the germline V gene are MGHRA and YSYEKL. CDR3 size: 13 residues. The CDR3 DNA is TGCGCCAGCAGCCGAGATGTCAATCAGCCCCAGCATTTT. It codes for CASSRDVNQPQHF.

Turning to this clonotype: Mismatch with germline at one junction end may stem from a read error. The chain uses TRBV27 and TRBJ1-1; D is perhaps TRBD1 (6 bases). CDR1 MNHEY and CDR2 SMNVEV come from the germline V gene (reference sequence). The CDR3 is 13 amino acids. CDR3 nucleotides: TGTGCCAGCAGTGTTGACAGGAACACTGCAGCTTTCTTT. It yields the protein CASSVDRNTAAFF.

The CDR3 protein is CASSYLVLGETQYF. The CDR3 coding sequence is TGTGCCAGCAGTTACTTGGTTCTCGGGGAGACCCAGTACTTC. V and J are TRBV6-2 or TRBV6-3 and TRBJ2-5; no clear D. Germline CDR1 and CDR2: MNHEY and SVGEGT. The CDR3 totals 14 residues. The V and J ends lost 1 base and 5 bases respectively, with 11 bases between them.

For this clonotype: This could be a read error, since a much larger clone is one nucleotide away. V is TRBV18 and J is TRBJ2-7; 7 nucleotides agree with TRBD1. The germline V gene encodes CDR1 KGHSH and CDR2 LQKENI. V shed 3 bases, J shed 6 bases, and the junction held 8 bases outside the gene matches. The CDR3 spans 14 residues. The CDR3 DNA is TGTGCCAGCTCACCCGGGACAGCTCCCTTCGAGCAGTACTTC. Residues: CASSPGTAPFEQYF.

The CDR3 DNA reads TGTGCCAGCAGCTTAATTTTCCTCGGTCACTATGAGCAGTTCTTC. Residues: CASSLIFLGHYEQFF. The chain combines TRBV7-9 with TRBJ2-1; no firm D call. The V gene's germline CDR1 is SEHNR and CDR2 FQNEAQ (reference sequence). This CDR3 contains 15 residues. With 2 bases removed from V and 8 bases from J, the gap between germline ends came to 16 bases.

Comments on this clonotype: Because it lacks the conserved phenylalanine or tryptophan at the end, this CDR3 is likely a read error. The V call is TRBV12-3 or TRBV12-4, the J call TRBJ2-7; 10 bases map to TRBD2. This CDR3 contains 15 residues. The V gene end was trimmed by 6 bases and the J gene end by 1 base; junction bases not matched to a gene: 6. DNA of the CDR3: TGTGCCAGCAGGCTAGGACTAGCGGAATCCTACGAGCAGTACTAC. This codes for CASRLGLAESYEQYY.

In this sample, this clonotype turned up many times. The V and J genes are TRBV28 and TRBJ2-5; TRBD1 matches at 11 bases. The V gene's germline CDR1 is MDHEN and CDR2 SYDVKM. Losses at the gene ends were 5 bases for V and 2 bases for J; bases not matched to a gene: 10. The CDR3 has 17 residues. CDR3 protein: CASSLARTGGPQETQYF. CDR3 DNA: TGTGCCAGCAGTCTCGCGCGGACAGGGGGCCCGCAAGAGACCCAGTACTTC.

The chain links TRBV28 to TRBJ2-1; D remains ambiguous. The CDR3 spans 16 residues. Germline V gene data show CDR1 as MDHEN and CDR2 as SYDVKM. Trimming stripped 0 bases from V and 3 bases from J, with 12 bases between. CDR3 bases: TGTGCCAGCAGTTTATGGGCCGACGTGAACTACAATGAGCAGTTCTTC. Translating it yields CASSLWADVNYNEQFF.

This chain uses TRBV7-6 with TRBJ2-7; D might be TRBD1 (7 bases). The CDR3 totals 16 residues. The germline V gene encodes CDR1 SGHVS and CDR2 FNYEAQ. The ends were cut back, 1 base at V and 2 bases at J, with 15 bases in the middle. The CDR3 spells CASSLVAGQPTYEQYF. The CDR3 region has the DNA TGTGCCAGCAGCTTAGTGGCGGGACAGCCAACCTACGAGCAGTACTTC.

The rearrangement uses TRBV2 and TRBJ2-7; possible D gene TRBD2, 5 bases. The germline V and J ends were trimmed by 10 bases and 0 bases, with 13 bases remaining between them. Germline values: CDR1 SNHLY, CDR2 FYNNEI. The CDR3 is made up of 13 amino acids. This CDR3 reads CATRLDSSYEQYF. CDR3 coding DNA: TGTGCCACACGACTGGACTCCTCCTACGAGCAGTACTTC. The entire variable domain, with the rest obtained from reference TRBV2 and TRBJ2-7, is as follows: EPEVTQTPSHQVTQMGQEVILRCVPISNHLYFYWYRQILGQKVEFLVSFYNNEISEKSEIFDDQFSVERPDGSNFTLKIRSTKLEDSAMYFCATRLDSSYEQYFGPGTRLTVT.

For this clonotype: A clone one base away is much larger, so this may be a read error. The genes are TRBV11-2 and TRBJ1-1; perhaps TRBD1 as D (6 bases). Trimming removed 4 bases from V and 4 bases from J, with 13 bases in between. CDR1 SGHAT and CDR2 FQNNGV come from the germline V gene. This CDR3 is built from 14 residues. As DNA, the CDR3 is TGTGCCAGCAGCTCAGGACAGACGAGCACTGAAGCTTTCTTT. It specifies CASSSGQTSTEAFF.

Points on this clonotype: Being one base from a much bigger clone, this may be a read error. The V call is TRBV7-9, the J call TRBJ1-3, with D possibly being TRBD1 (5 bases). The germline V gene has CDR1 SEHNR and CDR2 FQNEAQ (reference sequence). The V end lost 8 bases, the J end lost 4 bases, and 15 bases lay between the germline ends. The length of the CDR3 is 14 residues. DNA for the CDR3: TGTGCCAGCTGCTATGGGACTGCCGGAAACACCATATATTTT. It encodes CASCYGTAGNTIYF.

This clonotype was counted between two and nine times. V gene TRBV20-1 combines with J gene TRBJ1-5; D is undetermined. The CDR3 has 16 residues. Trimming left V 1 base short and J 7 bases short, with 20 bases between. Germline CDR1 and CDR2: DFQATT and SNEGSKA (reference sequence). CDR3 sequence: CSARAPQKPIGQPQHF. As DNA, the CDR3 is TGCAGTGCTAGAGCCCCCCAGAAACCGATTGGGCAGCCCCAGCATTTT.

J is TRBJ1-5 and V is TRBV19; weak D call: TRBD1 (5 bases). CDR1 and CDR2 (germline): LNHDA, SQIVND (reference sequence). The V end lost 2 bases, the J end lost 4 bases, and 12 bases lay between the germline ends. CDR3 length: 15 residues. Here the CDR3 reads CASSIFWGLNQPQHF. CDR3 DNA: TGTGCCAGTAGTATATTTTGGGGCCTGAATCAGCCCCAGCATTTT.

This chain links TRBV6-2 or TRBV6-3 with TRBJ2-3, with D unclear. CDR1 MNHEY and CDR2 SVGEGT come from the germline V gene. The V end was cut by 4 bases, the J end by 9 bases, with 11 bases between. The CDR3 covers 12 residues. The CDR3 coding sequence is TGTGCCAGCAGTTTCCCTCTAGAGACGCAGTATTTT. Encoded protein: CASSFPLETQYF.

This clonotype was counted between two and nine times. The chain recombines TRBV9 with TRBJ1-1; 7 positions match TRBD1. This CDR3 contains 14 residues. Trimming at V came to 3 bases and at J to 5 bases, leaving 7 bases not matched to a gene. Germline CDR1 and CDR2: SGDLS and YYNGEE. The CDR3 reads CASSELGGRTEAFF. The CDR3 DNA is TGTGCCAGCAGCGAACTAGGGGGCCGGACTGAAGCTTTCTTT. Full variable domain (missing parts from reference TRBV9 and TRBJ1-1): DSGVTQTPKHLITATGQRVTLRCSPRSGDLSVYWYQQSLDQGLQFLIQYYNGEERAKGNILERFSAQQFPDLHSELNLSSLELGDSALYFCASSELGGRTEAFFGQGTRLTVV.

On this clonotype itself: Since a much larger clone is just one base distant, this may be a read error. CDR3: CASSLSGRDNQPQHF. As DNA, the CDR3 is TGTGCCAGCAGTTTAAGCGGACGAGACAATCAGCCCCAGCATTTT. The chain has TRBV27 and TRBJ1-5; D gene ambiguous. The length of the CDR3 is 15 residues. Germline lookup yields CDR1 MNHEY and CDR2 SMNVEV (reference sequence). V dropped 2 bases and J dropped 3 bases, with 11 bases sitting between them.

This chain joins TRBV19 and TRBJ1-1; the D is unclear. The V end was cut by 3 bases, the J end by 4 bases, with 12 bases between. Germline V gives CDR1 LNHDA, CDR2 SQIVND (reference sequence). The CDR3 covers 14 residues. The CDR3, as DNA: TGTGCCAGTAGTATCGGTCGGCTTTTCACTGAAGCTTTCTTT. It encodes CASSIGRLFTEAFF.

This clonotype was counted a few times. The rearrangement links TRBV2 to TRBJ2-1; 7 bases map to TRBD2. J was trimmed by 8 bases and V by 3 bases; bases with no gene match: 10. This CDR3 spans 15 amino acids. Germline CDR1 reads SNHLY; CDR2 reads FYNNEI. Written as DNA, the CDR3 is TGTGCCAGCAGTGATAGTGGGAGGGATATATATGAGCAGTTCTTC. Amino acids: CASSDSGRDIYEQFF.

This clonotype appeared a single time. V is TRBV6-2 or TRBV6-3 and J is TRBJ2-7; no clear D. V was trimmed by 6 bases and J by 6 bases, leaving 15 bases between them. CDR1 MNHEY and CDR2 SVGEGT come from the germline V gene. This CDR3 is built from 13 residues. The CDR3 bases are TGTGCCAGCAGCGGATCAAGGGCAGGCGAGCAGTACTTC. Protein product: CASSGSRAGEQYF.

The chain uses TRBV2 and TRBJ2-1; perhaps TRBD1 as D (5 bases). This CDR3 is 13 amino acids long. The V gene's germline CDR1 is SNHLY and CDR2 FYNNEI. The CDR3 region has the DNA TGTGCTGGGGCAGAGGTGGCCTACAATGAGCAGTTCTTC. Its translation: CAGAEVAYNEQFF.

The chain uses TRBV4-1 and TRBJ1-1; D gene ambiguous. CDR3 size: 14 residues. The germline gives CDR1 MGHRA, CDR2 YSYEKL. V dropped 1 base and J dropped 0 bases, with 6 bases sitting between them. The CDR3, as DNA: TGCGCCAGCAGCCAAGGGCAGTTGAACACTGAAGCTTTCTTT. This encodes CASSQGQLNTEAFF.